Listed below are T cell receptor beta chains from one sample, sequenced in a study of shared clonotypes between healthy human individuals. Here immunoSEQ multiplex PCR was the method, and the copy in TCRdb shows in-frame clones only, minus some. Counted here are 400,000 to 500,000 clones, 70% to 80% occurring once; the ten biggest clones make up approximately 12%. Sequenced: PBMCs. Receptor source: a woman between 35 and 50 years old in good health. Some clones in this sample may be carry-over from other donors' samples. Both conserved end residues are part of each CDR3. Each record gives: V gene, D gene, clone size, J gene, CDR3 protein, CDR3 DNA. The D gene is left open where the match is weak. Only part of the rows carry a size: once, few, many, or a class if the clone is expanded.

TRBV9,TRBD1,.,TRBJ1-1,CASSLQGAGTEAFF,TGTGCCAGCAGCCTTCAGGGGGCGGGCACTGAAGCTTTCTTT
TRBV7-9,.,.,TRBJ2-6,CASSGRGYQQSRANVLTF,TGTGCCAGCAGCGGCCGGGGATACCAACAAAGTCGGGCCAACGTCCTGACTTTC
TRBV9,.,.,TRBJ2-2,CASSVGGSLTGELFF,TGTGCCAGCAGCGTGGGCGGATCCCTCACCGGGGAGCTGTTTTTT
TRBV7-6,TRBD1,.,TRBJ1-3,CASSFSPGQGVGDTIYF,TGTGCCAGCAGCTTTTCACCGGGACAGGGGGTAGGGGACACCATATATTTT
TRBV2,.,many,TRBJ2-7,CASSEWGGTSYEQYF,TGTGCCAGCAGTGAATGGGGGGGCACCTCCTACGAGCAGTACTTC
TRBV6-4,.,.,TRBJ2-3,CASSIDSSDTQYF,TGTGCCAGCAGTATCGACAGTTCAGATACGCAGTATTTT
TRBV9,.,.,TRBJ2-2,CASSTRGDSNTGELFF,TGTGCCAGCAGCACGAGGGGGGACAGTAACACCGGGGAGCTGTTTTTT
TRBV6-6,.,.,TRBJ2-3,CASSYTPRSTDTQYF,TGTGCCAGCAGTTACACCCCCCGAAGCACAGATACGCAGTATTTT
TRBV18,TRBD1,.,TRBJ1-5,CASSTGTGNNQPQHF,TGTGCCAGCTCGACCGGGACAGGGAACAATCAGCCCCAGCATTTT
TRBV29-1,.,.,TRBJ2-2,CSVEGTNTGELFF,TGCAGCGTTGAGGGCACAAACACCGGGGAGCTGTTTTTT
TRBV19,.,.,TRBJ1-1,CASSSQGNTEAFF,TGTGCCAGTAGTTCACAGGGTAACACTGAAGCTTTCTTT
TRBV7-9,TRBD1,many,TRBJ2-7,CASSPRDRVYEQYF,TGTGCCAGCAGCCCGAGGGACAGGGTTTACGAGCAGTACTTC
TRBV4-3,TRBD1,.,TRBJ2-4,CASSQETGGLDIQYF,TGCGCCAGCAGCCAGGAGACAGGGGGGCTGGACATTCAGTACTTC
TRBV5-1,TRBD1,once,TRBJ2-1,CASSIGQGSYNEQFF,TGCGCCAGCAGCATCGGACAGGGCTCCTACAATGAGCAGTTCTTC
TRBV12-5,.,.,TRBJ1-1,CASGLVLGGMNTEAFF,TGTGCTAGTGGTTTGGTACTTGGGGGTATGAACACTGAAGCTTTCTTT
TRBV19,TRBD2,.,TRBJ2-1,CASSPRVAGAGNEQFF,TGTGCCAGTAGTCCCAGGGTAGCGGGAGCAGGCAATGAGCAGTTCTTC
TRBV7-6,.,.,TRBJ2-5,CASSLSPAKAGQETQYF,TGTGCCAGCAGTCTCAGCCCCGCAAAGGCAGGACAAGAGACCCAGTACTTC
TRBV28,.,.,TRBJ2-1,CASSTRRSSYNEQFF,TGTGCCAGCAGTACCCGACGGAGCTCCTACAATGAGCAGTTCTTC
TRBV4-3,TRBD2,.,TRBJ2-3,CASSQGTREIDTQYF,TGCGCCAGCAGCCAAGGGACGCGGGAGATAGATACGCAGTATTTT
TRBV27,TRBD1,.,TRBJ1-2,CASSLTGEGSGGYTF,TGTGCCAGCAGTTTAACAGGGGAGGGATCGGGTGGCTACACCTTC
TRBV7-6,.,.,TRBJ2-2,CASSLALANTGELFF,TGTGCCAGCAGCTTAGCCCTAGCGAACACCGGGGAGCTGTTTTTT
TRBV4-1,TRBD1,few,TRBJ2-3,CASSHAQGADTQYF,TGCGCCAGCAGCCATGCTCAGGGGGCAGATACGCAGTATTTT
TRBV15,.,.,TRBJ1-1,CATSRGKGTEAFF,TGTGCCACCAGCAGAGGGAAGGGAACTGAAGCTTTCTTT
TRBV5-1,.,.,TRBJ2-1,CASSSTALEQFF,TGCGCCAGCAGCTCGACAGCTCTTGAGCAGTTCTTC
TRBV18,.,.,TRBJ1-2,CASSPLGTDANYGYTF,TGTGCCAGCTCACCCCTCGGGACGGATGCTAACTATGGCTACACCTTC
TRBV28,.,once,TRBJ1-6,CASSFQASYSPLHF,TGTGCCAGCAGTTTCCAGGCCAGCTACTCACCCCTCCACTTT
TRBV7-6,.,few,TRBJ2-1,CASSLILGDSGNEQFF,TGTGCCAGCAGCTTAATTTTAGGCGACAGCGGCAATGAGCAGTTCTTC
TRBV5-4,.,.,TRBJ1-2,CASSLAQGLTNYGYTF,TGTGCCAGCAGCTTGGCGCAGGGCCTAACTAACTATGGCTACACCTTC
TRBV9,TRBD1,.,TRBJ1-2,CASSAGQGNYGYTF,TGTGCCAGCAGCGCAGGACAGGGTAACTATGGCTACACCTTC
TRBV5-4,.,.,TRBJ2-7,CASSSPGLEYEQYF,TGTGCCAGCAGCTCACCGGGACTGGAATACGAGCAGTACTTC
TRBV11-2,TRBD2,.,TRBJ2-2,CASSATSGYTGELFF,TGTGCCAGCAGCGCTACTAGCGGGTACACCGGGGAGCTGTTTTTT
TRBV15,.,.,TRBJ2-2,CATSRDRQGWTGELFF,TGTGCCACCAGCAGAGATCGGCAGGGTTGGACCGGGGAGCTGTTTTTT
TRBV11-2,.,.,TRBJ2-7,CASSLDRRDEQYF,TGTGCCAGCAGCTTAGATCGTAGAGACGAGCAGTACTTC
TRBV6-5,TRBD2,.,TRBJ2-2,CASSLAGGTGELFF,TGTGCCAGCAGTCTAGCGGGAGGCACCGGGGAGCTGTTTTTT
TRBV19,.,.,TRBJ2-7,CASRQGGGSYEQYF,TGTGCCAGCAGACAGGGAGGGGGATCCTACGAGCAGTACTTC
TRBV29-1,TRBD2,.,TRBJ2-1,CSGRLAWGNEQFF,TGCAGCGGCCGACTAGCATGGGGTAATGAGCAGTTCTTC
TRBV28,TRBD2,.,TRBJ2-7,CASSGTSGSWSYEQYF,TGTGCCAGCAGCGGGACTAGCGGGAGTTGGTCCTACGAGCAGTACTTC
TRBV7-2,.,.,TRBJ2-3,CASSLVPGTDTQYF,TGTGCCAGCAGCTTAGTCCCTGGAACAGATACGCAGTATTTT
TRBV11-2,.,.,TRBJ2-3,CASSLGSIARTDTQYF,TGTGCCAGCAGCTTAGGATCCATAGCCCGCACAGATACGCAGTATTTT
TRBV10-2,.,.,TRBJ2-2,CASIHPSSGELFF,TGCGCCAGCATACACCCCTCCTCCGGGGAGCTGTTTTTT
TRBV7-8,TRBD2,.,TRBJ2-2,CASSLSPGGLLGELFF,TGTGCCAGCAGCTTAAGTCCGGGAGGGCTTCTCGGGGAGCTGTTTTTT
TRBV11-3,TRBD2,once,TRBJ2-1,CASSTRLAGGDNEQFF,TGTGCCAGCAGCACCAGACTAGCGGGAGGGGACAATGAGCAGTTCTTC
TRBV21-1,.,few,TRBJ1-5,CASSRRDRIYSNQPQHF,TGTGCCAGCAGCCGACGAGACAGAATCTATAGCAATCAGCCCCAGCATTTT
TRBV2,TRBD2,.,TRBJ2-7,CASKILAGVSEQYF,TGTGCCAGCAAAATCCTAGCGGGAGTTAGCGAGCAGTACTTC
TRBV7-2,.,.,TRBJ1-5,CASSLDSNQPQHF,TGTGCCAGCAGCTTAGACAGCAATCAGCCCCAGCATTTT
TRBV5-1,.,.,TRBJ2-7,CASSRDSPGYEQYF,TGCGCCAGCAGTCGGGACTCGCCGGGCTACGAGCAGTACTTC
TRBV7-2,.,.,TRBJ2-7,CASSGSSGANYEQYF,TGTGCCAGCAGTGGCAGCTCCGGGGCCAACTACGAGCAGTACTTC
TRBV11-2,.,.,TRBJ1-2,CASSLEQGDYGYTF,TGTGCCAGCAGCTTAGAGCAGGGTGACTATGGCTACACCTTC
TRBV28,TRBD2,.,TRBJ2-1,CASRTSGRSIEQFF,TGTGCCAGCAGGACTAGCGGGAGGTCCATTGAGCAGTTCTTC
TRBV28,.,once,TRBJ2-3,CASSSPGLRRDTQYF,TGTGCCAGCAGTTCCCCCGGACTGCGGCGGGATACGCAGTATTTT
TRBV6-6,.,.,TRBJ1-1,CASSTTGFEAFF,TGTGCCAGCAGTACAACAGGTTTTGAGGCTTTCTTT
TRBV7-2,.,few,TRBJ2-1,CASTSYNEQFF,TGTGCCAGCACCTCATACAATGAGCAGTTCTTC
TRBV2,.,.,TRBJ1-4,CASSEEGAWEKLFF,TGTGCCAGCAGTGAAGAGGGCGCGTGGGAAAAACTGTTTTTT
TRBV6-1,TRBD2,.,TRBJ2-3,CASSGGLARFTDTQYF,TGTGCCAGCAGTGGAGGACTAGCGAGATTCACAGATACGCAGTATTTT
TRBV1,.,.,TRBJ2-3,CTSGRNTDTQYF,TGCACCAGCGGGAGGAACACAGATACGCAGTATTTT